The source of this T cell receptor (beta chain) is a study of tumor-infiltrating lymphocytes in primary liver carcinoma. General study findings and limits: Less overlap was seen in tumor-adjacent and tumor-blood pairs than in tumor region pairs. Blood had a significantly lower top-250-clone fraction than tumors did (p = 0.039).

Worth noting for this clonotype: Its specificity is not known.

Starting from approximately 470 ng of total RNA, TCR beta cDNA was produced with a primer in the constant region. Investigators got TCR beta libraries out of three nested multiplex PCR rounds, done with slightly modified ARM-PCR. PCR rounds one and two used TRBV1-TRBV30 forward primers with a C-beta reverse primer for around 9 cycles each. One entry per CDR3 protein, called by TCRdb with MiXCR from the multiplex PCR reads. The profile shows 37,000 or so distinct CDR3 sequences, roughly 80% of them singletons. The study co-extracted DNA and RNA from around 20-30 mg of unsorted bulk tissue. Chronic HBV infection, which was untreated, was present in the patients. V shed 5 bases, J shed 0 bases, and the junction held 10 bases outside the gene matches. Germline CDR1 is SEHNR and CDR2 is FQNEAQ (reference sequence). The CDR3 length is 18 residues.

The source is a man aged 40-50 years with primary liver carcinoma and hepatitis B virus infection. The chain has TRBV7-9 and TRBJ2-1, with 10 bases aligning to TRBD2. Material for sequencing was tumor-adjacent normal liver tissue. In nucleotides, the CDR3 is TGTGCCAGCAGCCCTGGGACTAGCGAGGGAAGCTCCTACAATGAGCAGTTCTTC. It yields the protein CASSPGTSEGSSYNEQFF.